One and the same sample provided the 20 T cell receptor beta chains below, sequenced in a study of blood T cell repertoires in COVID-19. Using immunoSEQ multiplex PCR, the repertoire was profiled, and TCRdb retains in-frame clones only, with some absent. Here the sample spans under 200,000 clones, about 88% being singletons. The sequenced sample was peripheral blood. The receptors derive from a man in his forties with active or convalescent COVID-19.

The J gene is TRBJ2-1, the V gene TRBV3-1 (or the pseudogene TRBV3-2); 7 bases map to TRBD1. Germline assignment: CDR1 LGHDT and CDR2 YNNKEL (reference sequence). J lost 8 bases, V lost 4 bases, and 5 bases had no gene match. This CDR3 comprises 13 residues. The CDR3 loop reads CASSPTQGDEQFF. The CDR3 DNA sequence: TGTGCCAGCAGCCCTACCCAGGGGGATGAGCAGTTCTTC.

The CDR3 DNA sequence: TGTGCCAGCAGCCAGGAGGGGGGAAACACCATATATTTT. As protein: CASSQEGGNTIYF. The V and J genes are TRBV3-1 (or the pseudogene TRBV3-2) and TRBJ1-3; maybe TRBD1 (5 bases). CDR3 size: 13 residues. Germline lookup yields CDR1 LGHDT and CDR2 YNNKEL (reference sequence). The V and J ends lost 3 bases and 4 bases respectively, with 7 bases between them.

V is TRBV21-1 and J is TRBJ2-5; the D call TRBD2 from the table was never checked on the DNA. TRBV21-1 is classified as a pseudogene. This CDR3 has 16 amino acids. CDR3 amino acids: CASSNGLGPKQETQYF. For the CDR3, the DNA is TGTGCCAGCAGCAACGGACTAGGGCCAAAGCAAGAGACCCAGTACTTC.

The chain carries TRBV18 and TRBJ1-4; D is possibly TRBD1 (6 bases). The V gene lost 3 bases and the J gene lost 0 bases, with 8 bases spanning the gap. The CDR3 loop spans 15 amino acids. CDR1 and CDR2 from the germline V gene are KGHSH and LQKENI. The CDR3 region is CASSPPGATNEKLFF. The CDR3 DNA sequence: TGTGCCAGCTCACCTCCAGGGGCAACTAATGAAAAACTGTTTTTT.

The count of this clone is one. In nucleotides, the CDR3 is TGTGCCAGCAGCTTATTTAGTCGGGAGCACCAAGAGACCCAGTACTTC. Amino acid sequence: CASSLFSREHQETQYF. The chain is built from TRBV11-2 and TRBJ2-5; D may be TRBD2 (6 bases). There are 16 residues in the CDR3. Trimming left V 2 bases short and J 0 bases short, with 13 bases between. Germline V gene sequence: CDR1 SGHAT, CDR2 FQNNGV.

This clone was detected a few times. The chain combines TRBV2 with TRBJ2-7; D possibly corresponds to TRBD2 (6 bases). Germline assignment: CDR1 SNHLY and CDR2 FYNNEI. The CDR3 totals 14 residues. V lost 4 bases and J 0 bases, leaving 10 bases between the germline ends. This CDR3 is CASSGTTYSYEQYF. The CDR3 DNA reads as TGTGCCAGCAGTGGGACTACCTACTCCTACGAGCAGTACTTC.

V usage is TRBV4-2 and J usage is TRBJ2-7, with TRBD2 as a possible D gene (6 bases). Trimming pared 0 bases from V and 12 bases from J, leaving 18 bases between. CDR1 and CDR2 (germline): LGHNA, YNFKEQ. The CDR3 consists of 14 residues. The CDR3 protein is CASSQDRTKGRLYF. The CDR3 DNA follows: TGTGCCAGCAGCCAAGATCGGACTAAGGGACGGCTGTACTTC.

This chain joins TRBV29-1 and TRBJ2-1, with D perhaps matching TRBD2 (5 bases). V dropped 3 bases and J dropped 4 bases, with 13 bases sitting between them. This CDR3 contains 14 residues. In germline, CDR1 is SQVTM, CDR2 ANQGSEA. CDR3 in DNA: TGCAGCGTTGATTTAACTAGGGCTTACAATGAGCAGTTCTTC. Translation: CSVDLTRAYNEQFF.

The chain uses TRBV18 and TRBJ1-2; 7 nucleotides agree with TRBD1. Germline trimming cut 3 bases from V and 9 bases from J; bases unmatched to any gene: 13. Germline-derived CDR1 and CDR2 are KGHSH and LQKENI. The CDR3 has 15 amino acids. The chain's CDR3 is CASSPSADQGGRYTF. CDR3 DNA sequence: TGTGCCAGCTCACCTTCCGCTGACCAGGGGGGCCGCTACACCTTC.

The chain joins TRBV6-6 to TRBJ1-2; TRBD1 matches 9 bases. The CDR3 consists of 16 residues. The V and J ends lost 0 bases and 2 bases, in that order; junction bases with no gene match: 4. Germline V lookup: CDR1 MNHNY, CDR2 SVGAGI (reference sequence). The CDR3 coding sequence is TGTGCCAGCAGTTACTCGGCACAGGGGGCGAACTATGGCTACACCTTC. Its translation: CASSYSAQGANYGYTF.

The rearrangement links TRBV28 to TRBJ1-1; D remains ambiguous. The germline V and J ends were trimmed by 6 bases and 3 bases, with 14 bases remaining between them. The germline gives CDR1 MDHEN, CDR2 SYDVKM. CDR3 size: 14 residues. CDR3 sequence reads: CASRPTRMDTEAFF. The DNA for the CDR3 is TGTGCCAGCAGGCCAACCAGGATGGACACTGAAGCTTTCTTT.

CDR3 sequence reads: CASSIMRNSNQPQHF. DNA of the CDR3: TGTGCCAGTAGTATTATGCGAAATAGCAATCAGCCCCAGCATTTT. The chain carries TRBV19 and TRBJ1-5, with D hard to call. Germline V lookup: CDR1 LNHDA, CDR2 SQIVND (reference sequence). The CDR3 consists of 15 residues. With 3 bases removed from V and 0 bases from J, the gap between germline ends came to 9 bases.

This chain uses TRBV24-1 with TRBJ2-2; maybe TRBD2 (5 bases). Germline-derived CDR1 and CDR2 are KGHDR and SFDVKD. The CDR3 covers 15 residues. The V end lost 3 bases, the J end lost 3 bases, and 10 bases lay between the germline ends. In DNA form, the CDR3 reads TGTGCCACCAGTGATCCACGGACTGACACCGGGGAGCTGTTTTTT. As protein: CATSDPRTDTGELFF.

This chain joins TRBV19 and TRBJ1-4, with D hard to call. V was clipped by 0 bases and J by 2 bases, with 19 bases between them. CDR1 LNHDA and CDR2 SQIVND come from the germline V gene (reference sequence). This CDR3 spans 19 amino acids. As DNA, the CDR3 is TGTGCCAGTAGTATAGATACCACCTCAATTAAGCGCACTAATGAAAAACTGTTTTTT. Translating gives CASSIDTTSIKRTNEKLFF.

The gene calls are TRBV28 and TRBJ1-1; 7 bases fit TRBD1. Germline V gives CDR1 MDHEN, CDR2 SYDVKM. The trim removed 5 bases at V and 3 bases at J, leaving 6 bases unmatched. There are 14 residues in the CDR3. CDR3 residues: CASSLGRGDTEAFF. Here the CDR3 DNA reads TGTGCCAGCAGTCTCGGCAGGGGGGACACTGAAGCTTTCTTT.

To note about this clone: Other DNA sequences in this sample translate to the same CDR3. The chain joins TRBV12-3 or TRBV12-4 to TRBJ2-5; D not certain. This CDR3 region has 11 residues. Trimming removed 3 bases at V and 4 bases at J, with 3 bases between. CDR3 sequence reads: CASSFRETQYF. The CDR3 bases are TGTGCCAGCAGTTTTCGAGAGACCCAGTACTTC.

This clone was detected a few times. The chain is built from TRBV6-2 or TRBV6-3 and TRBJ2-1, with a weak D call TRBD1 (6 bases). The CDR3 runs to 15 residues. Trimming stripped 6 bases from V and 2 bases from J, with 14 bases between. CDR1 and CDR2 from the germline V gene are MNHEY and SVGEGT. The CDR3 is CASSLTGQPYNEQFF. The CDR3 bases are TGTGCCAGCAGCCTAACAGGACAGCCCTACAATGAGCAGTTCTTC.

The chain has TRBV5-1 and TRBJ2-7, with 7 positions matching TRBD1. Per the germline V gene, CDR1 is SGHRS and CDR2 is YFSETQ. The V segment lost 0 bases and the J segment 0 bases; nucleotides outside the gene matches: 0. CDR3 length equals 14 residues. CDR3 bases: TGCGCCAGCAGCTTGGGACAGGGCTCCTACGAGCAGTACTTC. This gives the protein CASSLGQGSYEQYF.

This chain links TRBV28 with TRBJ1-6; D is undetermined. In germline, CDR1 is MDHEN, CDR2 SYDVKM. The CDR3 totals 16 residues. Trimming left V 2 bases short and J 6 bases short, with 14 bases between. The CDR3 region is CASSLPLNSINSPLHF. The CDR3 DNA reads as TGTGCCAGCAGTTTACCCCTTAACAGTATTAATTCACCCCTCCACTTT.

The V call is TRBV5-1, the J call TRBJ2-7, with TRBD1 matching 10 bases. Trimming cost V 4 bases and J 5 bases; bases outside gene matches: 9. Germline V gives CDR1 SGHRS, CDR2 YFSETQ. This CDR3 comprises 15 residues. In DNA, the CDR3 is TGCGCCAGCAGCCTGGAGTTGACAGGGGGCGACGAGCAGTACTTC. Protein: CASSLELTGGDEQYF.